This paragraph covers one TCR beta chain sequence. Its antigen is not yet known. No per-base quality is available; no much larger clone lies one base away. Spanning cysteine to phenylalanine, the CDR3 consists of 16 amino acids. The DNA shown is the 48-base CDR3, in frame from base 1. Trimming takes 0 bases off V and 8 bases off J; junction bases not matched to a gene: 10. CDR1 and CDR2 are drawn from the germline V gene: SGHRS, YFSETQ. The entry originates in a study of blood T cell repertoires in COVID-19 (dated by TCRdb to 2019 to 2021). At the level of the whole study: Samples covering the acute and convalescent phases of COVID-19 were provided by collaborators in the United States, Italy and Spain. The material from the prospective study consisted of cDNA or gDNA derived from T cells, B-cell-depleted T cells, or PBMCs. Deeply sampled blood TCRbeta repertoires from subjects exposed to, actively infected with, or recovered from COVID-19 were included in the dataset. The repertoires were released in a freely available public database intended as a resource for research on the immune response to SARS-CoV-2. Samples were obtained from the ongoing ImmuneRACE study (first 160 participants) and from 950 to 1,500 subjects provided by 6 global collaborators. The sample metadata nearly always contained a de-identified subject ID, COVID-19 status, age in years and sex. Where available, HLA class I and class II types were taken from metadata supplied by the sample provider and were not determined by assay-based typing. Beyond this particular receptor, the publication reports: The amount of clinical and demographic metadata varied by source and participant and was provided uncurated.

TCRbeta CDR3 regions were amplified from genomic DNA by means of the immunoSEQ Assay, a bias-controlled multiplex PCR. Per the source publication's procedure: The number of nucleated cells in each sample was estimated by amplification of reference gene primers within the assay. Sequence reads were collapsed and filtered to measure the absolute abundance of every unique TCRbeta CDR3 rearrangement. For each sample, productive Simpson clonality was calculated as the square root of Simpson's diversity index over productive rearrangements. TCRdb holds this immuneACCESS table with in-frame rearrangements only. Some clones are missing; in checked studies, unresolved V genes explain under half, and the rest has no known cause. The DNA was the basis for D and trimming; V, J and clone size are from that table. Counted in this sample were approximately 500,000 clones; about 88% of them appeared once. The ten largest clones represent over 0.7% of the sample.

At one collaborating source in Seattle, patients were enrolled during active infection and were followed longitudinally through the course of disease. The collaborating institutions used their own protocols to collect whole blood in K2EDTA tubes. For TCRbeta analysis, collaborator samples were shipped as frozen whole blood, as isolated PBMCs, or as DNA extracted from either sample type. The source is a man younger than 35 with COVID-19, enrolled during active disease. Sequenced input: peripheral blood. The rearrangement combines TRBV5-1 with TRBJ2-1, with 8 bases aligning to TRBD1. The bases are TGCGCCAGCAGCTTGGTAACCGGACAGGGTTGGGATGAGCAGTTCTTC. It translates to CASSLVTGQGWDEQFF.